A single sample gave rise to the 12 T cell receptor beta chains below, sequenced in a study of blood T cell repertoires in COVID-19. Clones were read by immunoSEQ multiplex PCR, and TCRdb kept only the in-frame ones, dropping some. The sample yields 140,000 to 150,000 clones, about three quarters seen once. Material: peripheral blood. The receptors derive from a woman aged 55-70 years with acute or convalescent COVID-19.

A single count supports this clone. V and J are TRBV5-1 and TRBJ2-7, with 9 bases identical to TRBD2. Germline lookup yields CDR1 SGHRS and CDR2 YFSETQ. The CDR3 runs to 12 residues. The J segment lost 7 bases and the V segment lost 4 bases, leaving 3 bases of the junction unmatched. CDR3 nucleotide sequence: TGCGCCAGCAGCAACGGACTAGCGGAGCAGTACTTC. Translating it yields CASSNGLAEQYF.

The V gene is TRBV27, the J gene TRBJ2-2; D is possibly TRBD1 (7 bases). V lost 4 bases, J lost 2 bases, and 20 bases lay in between. The CDR3 covers 18 residues. The germline V gene encodes CDR1 MNHEY and CDR2 SMNVEV (reference sequence). CDR3 residues: CASSSPPRQGGNTGELFF. CDR3 nucleotide sequence: TGTGCCAGCAGTTCCCCACCCCGACAGGGAGGTAACACCGGGGAGCTGTTTTTT.

The gene calls are TRBV6-5 and TRBJ1-3; TRBD1 is a possible D gene (6 bases). Germline CDR1 is MNHEY and CDR2 is SVGAGI. The CDR3 is 14 residues long. Deletions cut 6 bases from V and 2 bases from J, with 11 bases between. The CDR3 region is CASSKQGAGNTIYF. The CDR3 coding sequence is TGTGCCAGCAGCAAACAGGGAGCTGGAAACACCATATATTTT.

This chain connects TRBV5-6 to TRBJ2-7; perhaps TRBD2 as D (6 bases). Germline-derived CDR1 and CDR2 are SGHDT and YYEEEE. The V and J ends lost 1 base and 5 bases respectively, with 28 bases between them. This CDR3 region has 19 residues. The CDR3 is CASSLLSLLLAKSSHEQYF. CDR3 coding DNA: TGTGCCAGCAGCTTGTTGAGTCTGCTACTAGCAAAATCTAGTCACGAGCAGTACTTC.

This chain joins TRBV19 and TRBJ2-7, with no clear D. The V end lost 7 bases, the J end lost 0 bases, and 13 bases lay between the germline ends. The CDR3 has 14 amino acids. The germline gives CDR1 LNHDA, CDR2 SQIVND (reference sequence). The CDR3 DNA reads TGTGCCAGTACCGATGGGCCGTCCTCCTACGAGCAGTACTTC. Protein sequence: CASTDGPSSYEQYF.

To note about this clone: The identical CDR3 is also encoded by other nucleotide sequences in the sample. The chain combines TRBV19 with TRBJ1-5; D uncertain. V lost 1 base and J 1 base, leaving 8 bases between the germline ends. This CDR3 is built from 15 residues. Germline-derived CDR1 and CDR2 are LNHDA and SQIVND (reference sequence). The CDR3 coding sequence is TGTGCCAGTAGTATAGCCGCCGGGAGCAATCAGCCCCAGCATTTT. Its protein product is CASSIAAGSNQPQHF.

This clone was detected a few times. This chain connects TRBV28 to TRBJ1-5; D call uncertain. Germline CDR1 is MDHEN and CDR2 is SYDVKM. The V gene lost 2 bases and the J gene lost 3 bases, with 11 bases spanning the gap. CDR3 length: 15 amino acids. The DNA of the CDR3 is TGTGCCAGCAGTTTAAGCGGCAGATTCAATCAGCCCCAGCATTTT. Its protein is CASSLSGRFNQPQHF. Combining the CDR3 with reference TRBV28 and TRBJ1-5 gives the whole variable domain DVKVTQSSRYLVKRTGEKVFLECVQDMDHENMFWYRQDPGLGLRLIYFSYDVKMKEKGDIPEGYSVSREKKERFSLILESASTNQTSMYLCASSLSGRFNQPQHFGDGTRLSIL.

The gene calls are TRBV30 and TRBJ2-1; D gene ambiguous. Between the trimmed V and J ends, which lost 0 bases and 7 bases, there was a span of 10 bases. CDR3 length equals 13 residues. In germline, CDR1 is GTSNPN, CDR2 SVGIG (reference sequence). The CDR3 region has the DNA TGTGCCTGGAGTGTCGGAGTTCTTAATGAGCAGTTCTTC. Amino acids: CAWSVGVLNEQFF. Drawing the rest from reference TRBV30 and TRBJ2-1, the complete variable domain is SQTIHQWPATLVQPVGSPLSLECTVEGTSNPNLYWYRQAAGRGLQLLFYSVGIGQISSEVPQNLSASRPQDRQFILSSKKLLLSDSGFYLCAWSVGVLNEQFFGPGTRLTVL.

V usage is TRBV11-1 and J usage is TRBJ2-5, with 8 bases that match TRBD1. Germline V gene sequence: CDR1 SGHAT, CDR2 FQDESV (reference sequence). The CDR3 runs 16 residues. V shed 1 base, J shed 2 bases, and the junction held 6 bases outside the gene matches. CDR3 DNA sequence: TGTGCCAGCAGCTTAGGAACAGGGGGTGAGCAAGAGACCCAGTACTTC. Residues: CASSLGTGGEQETQYF.

The chain carries TRBV13 and TRBJ2-7; 11 nucleotides align to TRBD2. The CDR3 extends over 16 amino acids. Germline V gene data show CDR1 as PRHDT and CDR2 as FYEKMQ (reference sequence). J gave up 4 bases and V 4 bases, and 9 bases lay outside the gene matches. The CDR3 DNA sequence: TGTGCCAGCAGCTCGGGCGCTAGCGGGGGGCCTTACGAGCAGTACTTC. Its protein is CASSSGASGGPYEQYF.

V usage is TRBV10-2 and J usage is TRBJ1-6, with 9 bases matching TRBD1. The CDR3 totals 12 residues. The V segment lost 10 bases and the J segment 7 bases; nucleotides outside the gene matches: 2. From germline, CDR1 is WSHSY and CDR2 SAAADI. DNA of the CDR3: TGCGCCACCGGGACAGGGAATTCACCCCTCCACTTT. It yields the protein CATGTGNSPLHF.

This clone was seen once. The chain links TRBV4-1 to TRBJ2-3; 9 bases map to TRBD1. The germline V gene encodes CDR1 MGHRA and CDR2 YSYEKL. V shed 4 bases, J shed 0 bases, and the junction held 5 bases outside the gene matches. The CDR3 runs to 16 residues. The CDR3 loop is CASSPAGTGSTDTQYF. CDR3 bases: TGCGCCAGCAGCCCCGCCGGGACAGGGAGCACAGATACGCAGTATTTT.